This T cell receptor (beta chain) stems from a study of spatial heterogeneity in lung cancer. The germline CDR1 and CDR2 sequences are SGHVS and FQNEAQ. The ends were cut back, 4 bases at V and 2 bases at J, with 16 bases in the middle. CDR3 length: 16 residues. TCRdb used MiXCR to reprocess the 5' RACE reads, holding one entry per CDR3 protein. The sample records under 35,000 distinct CDR3 sequences, roughly 5% being singletons. Time point indicated: blood at routine non-recurrence follow-up after resection. Findings and caveats of the study: Ubiquitous expanded tumor TCRs showed up in blood more at resection than follow-up.

This clonotype was picked up many times. What it binds is unknown. This TCR was recovered from a female donor with early-stage non-small cell lung cancer. J is TRBJ2-3 and V is TRBV7-8, with D possibly being TRBD2 (6 bases). This specimen was PBMCs, taken at follow-up. The chain's CDR3 is CASSWTPGETTDTQYF. CDR3 DNA: TGTGCCAGCAGCTGGACCCCGGGGGAGACCACAGATACGCAGTATTTT.